Following are 9 T cell receptor beta chains from one sample sequenced in a study of regulatory T cells in long-lasting Graves disease. Time point: persistent/refractory GD, antithyroid drugs over 5 years with positive TRAb. PBMC-extracted RNA yielded the TCR library. HTBI primers from iRepertoire and Arm-PCR of CDR3 regions yielded the TCR beta libraries. One entry per CDR3 protein results from TCRdb running MiXCR on the multiplex PCR reads. The table includes about 470,000 distinct CDR3 sequences, about 20% detected once. Sequencing was performed on peripheral blood mononuclear cells (PBMCs), taken when the disease was refractory, from a patient treated with antithyroid drugs. Receptor source: a female donor with Graves disease.

This clonotype was observed many times. V is TRBV6-1 and J is TRBJ1-2, with D unresolved. CDR1 is MNHNS and CDR2 is SASEGT in the germline V gene. This CDR3 spans 15 amino acids. The V end lost 5 bases, the J end lost 2 bases, and 15 bases lay between the germline ends. CDR3: CASSPQGGGNYGYTF. The CDR3 DNA follows: TGTGCCAGCAGTCCCCAAGGTGGAGGGAACTATGGCTACACCTTC.

There are many counts of this clonotype. The chain uses TRBV2 and TRBJ1-4, with TRBD1 as a possible D gene (6 bases). CDR1 and CDR2 from the germline V gene are SNHLY and FYNNEI. This CDR3 is 14 amino acids long. V shed 6 bases and J shed 6 bases, with 14 bases lying between them. The CDR3 sequence is CASSRRGGDEKLFF. Written as DNA, the CDR3 is TGTGCCAGCAGCCGTCGAGGGGGGGATGAAAAACTGTTTTTT.

This clonotype was picked up a small number of times. The V call is TRBV30, the J call TRBJ1-2; tentatively, D is TRBD1 (5 bases). Trimming pared 0 bases from V and 7 bases from J, leaving 12 bases between. The length of the CDR3 is 13 residues. Germline V CDR1 and CDR2: GTSNPN, SVGIG (reference sequence). The CDR3 is CAWSVGVGSGYTF. CDR3 coding DNA: TGTGCCTGGAGTGTGGGGGTTGGGTCTGGCTACACCTTC.

The chain has TRBV27 and TRBJ2-7, with TRBD2 identical over 11 bases. CDR3 length equals 17 residues. In germline, CDR1 is MNHEY, CDR2 SMNVEV (reference sequence). Unmatched junction bases numbered 5, after V lost 1 base and J lost 0 bases. In DNA form, the CDR3 reads TGTGCCAGCAGTTTATTATCTAGCGGGAGGAACTCCTACGAGCAGTACTTC. It encodes CASSLLSSGRNSYEQYF.

This clonotype was observed at least ten times. V and J are TRBV29-1 and TRBJ2-7; 9 nucleotides match TRBD2. V gave up 5 bases and J gave up 2 bases; unmatched junction bases: 7. Germline V gene data show CDR1 as SQVTM and CDR2 as ANQGSEA. This CDR3 region has 14 residues. The CDR3 nucleotides are TGCAGCGTTCAGACTAGCGGAAATCCCTACGAGCAGTACTTC. It specifies CSVQTSGNPYEQYF.

The chain uses TRBV29-1 and TRBJ2-7; TRBD2 matches at 8 bases. The CDR3 sequence is 14 residues long. Trimming removed 7 bases from V and 2 bases from J; junction bases left unmatched: 10. Germline values: CDR1 SQVTM, CDR2 ANQGSEA. CDR3 sequence: CSAGRGAPPYEQYF. CDR3 nucleotides: TGCAGCGCTGGGCGGGGGGCCCCCCCCTACGAGCAGTACTTC.

This clonotype has a count of ten or more. The chain is built from TRBV10-3 and TRBJ1-3, with TRBD1 matching over 9 bases. CDR3 length: 17 residues. With 3 bases clipped from V and 2 bases from J, the junction kept 8 bases outside the gene matches. In germline, CDR1 is ENHRY, CDR2 SYGVKD. The CDR3 DNA reads as TGTGCCATCAGTGACCACGCCCGGACAGGGGCTGGAAACACCATATATTTT. As protein: CAISDHARTGAGNTIYF.

CDR3 in DNA: TGTGCCAGCAGACTGTACGGGAGGTTCGGGAATCAGCCCCAGCATTTT. Translation gives CASRLYGRFGNQPQHF. The chain joins TRBV6-1 to TRBJ1-5; D is unclear. This CDR3 spans 16 amino acids. The germline CDR1 and CDR2 sequences are MNHNS and SASEGT. V dropped 6 bases and J dropped 4 bases, with 19 bases sitting between them.

The chain links TRBV7-2 to TRBJ2-2; D is ambiguous. Germline V CDR1 and CDR2: SGHTA, FQGNSA. CDR3 length: 16 amino acids. V was clipped by 3 bases and J by 0 bases, with 11 bases between them. CDR3 in amino acids: CASSLAVLANTGELFF. The CDR3 DNA is TGTGCCAGCAGCTTGGCGGTGCTCGCGAACACCGGGGAGCTGTTTTTT.